Sequencing of this TCR beta chain was carried out in a study of T-cell reconstitution after alpha-beta-depleted transplantation in children. Unique molecular identifiers featured in how the TCRbeta library was prepared. A single record per CDR3 protein comes from TCRdb applying MiXCR to the PCR reads. The table has roughly 310,000 distinct CDR3 sequences, approximately 23% seen once; the top ten hold around 9.9%. Study results and limitations: There were reportedly several hundred expanded graft clones from which alpha-beta T cells came about two months after transplant. The authors attributed T-cell counts and diversity one year after transplant mostly to newly produced T cells. High day-60 TCRbeta diversity in some patients came from surviving recipient T cells and thymic progenitors.

Trimming removed 5 bases from V and 3 bases from J; junction bases left unmatched: 17. In germline, CDR1 is SGHAT, CDR2 FQNNGV. This CDR3 region has 21 residues. This clonotype was observed a handful of times. Its antigen is undetermined. The chain has TRBV11-2 and TRBJ2-2; 14 bases line up with TRBD2. Here the sequenced sample was PBMCs, mostly from graft donor cells, taken 180 days after TCRalphabeta/CD19-depleted stem cell transplant. This TCR was recovered from a male patient younger than 18 who had a stem cell transplant for acute lymphoblastic leukemia, so the T cells may come from the graft donor. This CDR3 is CASSPTLRLAGGPFDTGELFF. In DNA form, the CDR3 reads TGTGCCAGCAGCCCTACCCTCAGACTAGCGGGAGGGCCTTTCGACACCGGGGAGCTGTTTTTT.